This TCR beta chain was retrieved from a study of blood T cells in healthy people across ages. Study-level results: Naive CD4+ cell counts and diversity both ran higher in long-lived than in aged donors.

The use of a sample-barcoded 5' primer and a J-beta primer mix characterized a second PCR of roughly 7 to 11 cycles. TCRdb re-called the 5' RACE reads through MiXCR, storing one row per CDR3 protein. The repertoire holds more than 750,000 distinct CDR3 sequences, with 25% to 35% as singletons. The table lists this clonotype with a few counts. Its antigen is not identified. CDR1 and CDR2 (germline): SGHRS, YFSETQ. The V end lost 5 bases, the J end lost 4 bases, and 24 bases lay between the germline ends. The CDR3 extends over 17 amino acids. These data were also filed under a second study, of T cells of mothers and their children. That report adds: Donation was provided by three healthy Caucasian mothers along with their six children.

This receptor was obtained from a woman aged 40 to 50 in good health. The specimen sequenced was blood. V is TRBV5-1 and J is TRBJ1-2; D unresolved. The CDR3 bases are TGCGCCAGCAGAACCGGGCCATCCCGATCCATTTTCTATGGCTACACCTTC. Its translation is CASRTGPSRSIFYGYTF.